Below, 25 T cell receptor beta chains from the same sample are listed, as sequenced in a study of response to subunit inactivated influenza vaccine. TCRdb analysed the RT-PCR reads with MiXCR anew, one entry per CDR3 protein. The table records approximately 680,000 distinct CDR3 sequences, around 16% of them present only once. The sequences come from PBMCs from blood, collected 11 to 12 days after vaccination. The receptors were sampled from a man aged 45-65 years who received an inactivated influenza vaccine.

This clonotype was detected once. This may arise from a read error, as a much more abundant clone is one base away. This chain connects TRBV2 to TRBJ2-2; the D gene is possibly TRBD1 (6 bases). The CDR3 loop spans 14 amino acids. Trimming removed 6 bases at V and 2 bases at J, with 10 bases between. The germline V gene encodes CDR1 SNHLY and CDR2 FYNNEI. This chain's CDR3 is CASRGDTNTGELFF. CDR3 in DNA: TGTGCCAGCAGGGGGGACACTAACACCGGGGAGCTGTTTTTT. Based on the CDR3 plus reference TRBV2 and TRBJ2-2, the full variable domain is EPEVTQTPSHQVTQMGQEVILRCVPISNHLYFYWYRQILGQKVEFLVSFYNNEISEKSEIFDDQFSVERPDGSNFTLKIRSTKLEDSAMYFCASRGDTNTGELFFGEGSRLTVL.

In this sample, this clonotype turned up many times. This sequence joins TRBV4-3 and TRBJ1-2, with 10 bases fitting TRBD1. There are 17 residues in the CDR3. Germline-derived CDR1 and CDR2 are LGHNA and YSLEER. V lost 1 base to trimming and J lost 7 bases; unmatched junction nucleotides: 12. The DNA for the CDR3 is TGCGCCAGCAGCCAAGGGACCCCGGGACAGGGGTATGGTGGCTACACCTTC. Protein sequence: CASSQGTPGQGYGGYTF.

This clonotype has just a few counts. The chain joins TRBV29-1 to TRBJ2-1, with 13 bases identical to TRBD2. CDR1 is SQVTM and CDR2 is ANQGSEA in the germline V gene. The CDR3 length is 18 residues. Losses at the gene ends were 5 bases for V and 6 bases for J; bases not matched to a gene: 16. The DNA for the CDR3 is TGCAGCGTTTTACCAGGACATAAGACTAGCGGGGGGCCCAATGAGCAGTTCTTC. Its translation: CSVLPGHKTSGGPNEQFF.

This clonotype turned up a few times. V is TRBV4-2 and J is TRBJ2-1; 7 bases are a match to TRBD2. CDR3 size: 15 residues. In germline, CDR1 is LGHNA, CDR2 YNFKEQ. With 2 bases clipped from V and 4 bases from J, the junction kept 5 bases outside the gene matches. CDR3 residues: CASSQPSGIYNEQFF. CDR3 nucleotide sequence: TGTGCCAGCAGCCAACCAAGCGGGATTTACAATGAGCAGTTCTTC.

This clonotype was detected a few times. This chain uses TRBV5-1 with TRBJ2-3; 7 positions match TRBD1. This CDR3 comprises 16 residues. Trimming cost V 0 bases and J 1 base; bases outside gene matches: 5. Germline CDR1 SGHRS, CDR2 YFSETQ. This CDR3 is CASSLDRGAGTDTQYF. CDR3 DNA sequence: TGCGCCAGCAGCTTGGACAGGGGCGCTGGCACAGATACGCAGTATTTT.

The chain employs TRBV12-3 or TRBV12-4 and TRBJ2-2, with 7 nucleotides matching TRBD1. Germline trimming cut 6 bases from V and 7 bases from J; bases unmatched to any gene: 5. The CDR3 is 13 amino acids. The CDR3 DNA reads TGTGCCAGCAGCTCCCAGGGGGACGGGGAGCTGTTTTTT. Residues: CASSSQGDGELFF.

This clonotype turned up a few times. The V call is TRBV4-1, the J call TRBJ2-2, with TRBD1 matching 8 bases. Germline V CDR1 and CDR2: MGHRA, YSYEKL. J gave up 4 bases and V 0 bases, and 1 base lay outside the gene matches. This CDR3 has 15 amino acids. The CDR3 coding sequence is TGCGCCAGCAGCCAAGAACAGGGGGGCACCGGGGAGCTGTTTTTT. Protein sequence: CASSQEQGGTGELFF.

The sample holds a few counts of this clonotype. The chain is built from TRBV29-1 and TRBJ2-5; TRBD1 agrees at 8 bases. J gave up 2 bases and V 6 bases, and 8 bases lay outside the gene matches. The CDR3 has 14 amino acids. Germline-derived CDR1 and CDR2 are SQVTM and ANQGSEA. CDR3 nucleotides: TGCAGCGTGTATAACAGGGGGAGTCAAGAGACCCAGTACTTC. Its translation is CSVYNRGSQETQYF.

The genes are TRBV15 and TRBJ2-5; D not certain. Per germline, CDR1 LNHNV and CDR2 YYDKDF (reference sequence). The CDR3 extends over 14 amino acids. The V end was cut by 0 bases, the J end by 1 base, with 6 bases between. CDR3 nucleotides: TGTGCCACCAGCAGAGAGGGTAGCCAAGAGACCCAGTACTTC. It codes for CATSREGSQETQYF.

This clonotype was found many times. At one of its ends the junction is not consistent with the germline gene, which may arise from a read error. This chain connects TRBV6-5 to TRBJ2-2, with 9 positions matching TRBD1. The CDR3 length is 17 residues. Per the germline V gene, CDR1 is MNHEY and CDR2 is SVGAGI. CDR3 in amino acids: CASSYFTGGANAGELFF. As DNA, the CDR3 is TGTGCCAGCAGTTACTTTACAGGGGGCGCGAACGCCGGGGAGCTGTTTTTT.

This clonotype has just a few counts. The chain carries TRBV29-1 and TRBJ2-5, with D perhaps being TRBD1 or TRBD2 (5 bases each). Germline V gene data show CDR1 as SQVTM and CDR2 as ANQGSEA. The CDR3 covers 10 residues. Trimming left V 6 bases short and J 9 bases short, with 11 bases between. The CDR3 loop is CSVWGLPQYF. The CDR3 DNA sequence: TGCAGCGTGTGGGGGTTGCCCCAGTACTTC.

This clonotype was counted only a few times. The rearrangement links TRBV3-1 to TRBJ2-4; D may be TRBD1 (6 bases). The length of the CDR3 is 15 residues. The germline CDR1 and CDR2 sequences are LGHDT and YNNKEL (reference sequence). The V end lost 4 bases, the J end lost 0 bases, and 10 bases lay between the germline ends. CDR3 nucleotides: TGTGCCAGCAGCCTCGACAGGATAGCCAAAAACATTCAGTACTTC. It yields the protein CASSLDRIAKNIQYF.

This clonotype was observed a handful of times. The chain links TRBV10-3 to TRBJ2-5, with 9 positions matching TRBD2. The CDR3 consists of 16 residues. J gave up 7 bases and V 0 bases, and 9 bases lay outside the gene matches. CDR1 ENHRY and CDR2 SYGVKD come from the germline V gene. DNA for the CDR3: TGTGCCATCAGTGAGTCGAGCGGGGGGCCGCTGGGGACCCAGTACTTC. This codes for CAISESSGGPLGTQYF.

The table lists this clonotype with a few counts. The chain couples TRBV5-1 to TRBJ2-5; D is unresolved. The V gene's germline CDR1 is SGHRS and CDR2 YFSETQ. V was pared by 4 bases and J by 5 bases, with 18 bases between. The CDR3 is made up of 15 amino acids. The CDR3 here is CASSPGPRVEETQYF. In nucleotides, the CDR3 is TGCGCCAGCAGCCCTGGTCCCCGCGTGGAGGAGACCCAGTACTTC.

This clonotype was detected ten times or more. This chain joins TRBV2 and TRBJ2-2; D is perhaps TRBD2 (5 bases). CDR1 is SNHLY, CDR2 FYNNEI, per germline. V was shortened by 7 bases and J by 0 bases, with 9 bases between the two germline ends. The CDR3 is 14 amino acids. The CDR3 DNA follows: TGTGCCAGCACGGCCGGGACGAACACCGGGGAGCTGTTTTTT. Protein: CASTAGTNTGELFF.

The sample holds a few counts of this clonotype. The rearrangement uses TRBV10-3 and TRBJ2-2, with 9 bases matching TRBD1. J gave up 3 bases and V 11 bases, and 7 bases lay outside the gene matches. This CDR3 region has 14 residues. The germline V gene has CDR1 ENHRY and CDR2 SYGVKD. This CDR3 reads CAAADRGDTGELFF. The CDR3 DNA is TGTGCCGCAGCGGACAGGGGCGACACCGGGGAGCTGTTTTTT.

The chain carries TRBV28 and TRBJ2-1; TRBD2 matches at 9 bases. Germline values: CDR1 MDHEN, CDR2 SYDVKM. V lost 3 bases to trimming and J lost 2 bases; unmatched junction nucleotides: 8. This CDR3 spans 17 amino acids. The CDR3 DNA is TGTGCCAGCAGTTTGGGCGGGGGGGGGTCAACCTACAATGAGCAGTTCTTC. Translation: CASSLGGGGSTYNEQFF. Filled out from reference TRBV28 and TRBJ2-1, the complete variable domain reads DVKVTQSSRYLVKRTGEKVFLECVQDMDHENMFWYRQDPGLGLRLIYFSYDVKMKEKGDIPEGYSVSREKKERFSLILESASTNQTSMYLCASSLGGGGSTYNEQFFGPGTRLTVL.

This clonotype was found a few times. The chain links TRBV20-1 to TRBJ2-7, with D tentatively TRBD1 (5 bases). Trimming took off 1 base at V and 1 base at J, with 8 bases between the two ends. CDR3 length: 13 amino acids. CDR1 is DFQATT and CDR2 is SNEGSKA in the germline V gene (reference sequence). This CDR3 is CSARAQASYEQYF. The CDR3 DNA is TGCAGTGCTAGAGCACAGGCTTCCTACGAGCAGTACTTC.

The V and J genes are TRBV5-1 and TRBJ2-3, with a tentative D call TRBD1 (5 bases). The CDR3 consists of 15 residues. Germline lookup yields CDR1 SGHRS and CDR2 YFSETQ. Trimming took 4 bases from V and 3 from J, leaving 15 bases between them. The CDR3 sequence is CASSPTKGITDTQYF. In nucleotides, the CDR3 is TGCGCCAGCAGCCCAACAAAGGGGATAACAGATACGCAGTATTTT.

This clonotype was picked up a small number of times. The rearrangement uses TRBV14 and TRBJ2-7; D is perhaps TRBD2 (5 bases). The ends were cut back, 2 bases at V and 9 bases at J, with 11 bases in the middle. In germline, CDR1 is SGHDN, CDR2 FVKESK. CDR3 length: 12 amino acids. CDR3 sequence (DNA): TGTGCCAGCAGCCAATTTTTGCGGGTGCAGTACTTC. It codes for CASSQFLRVQYF.

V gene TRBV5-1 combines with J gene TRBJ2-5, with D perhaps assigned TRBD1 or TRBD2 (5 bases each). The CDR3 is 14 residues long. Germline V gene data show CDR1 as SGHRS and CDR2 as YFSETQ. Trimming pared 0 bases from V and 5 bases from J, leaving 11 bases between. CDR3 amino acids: CASSLDMWGETQYF. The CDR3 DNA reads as TGCGCCAGCAGCTTGGACATGTGGGGGGAGACCCAGTACTTC.

The CDR3 here is CASSPIRTSGAYEQYF. In DNA, the CDR3 is TGTGCCAGCAGTCCAATTCGGACTAGCGGGGCCTACGAGCAGTACTTC. The rearrangement uses TRBV28 and TRBJ2-7; 12 bases are shared with TRBD2. The germline gives CDR1 MDHEN, CDR2 SYDVKM. Trimming cost V 5 bases and J 2 bases; bases outside gene matches: 7. The CDR3 totals 16 residues.

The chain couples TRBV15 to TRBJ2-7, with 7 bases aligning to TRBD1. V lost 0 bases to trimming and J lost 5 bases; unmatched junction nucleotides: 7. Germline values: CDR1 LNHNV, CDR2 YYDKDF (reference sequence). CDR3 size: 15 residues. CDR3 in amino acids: CATSREGRGLNEQYF. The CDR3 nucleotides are TGTGCCACCAGCAGAGAGGGCAGGGGGTTAAACGAGCAGTACTTC.

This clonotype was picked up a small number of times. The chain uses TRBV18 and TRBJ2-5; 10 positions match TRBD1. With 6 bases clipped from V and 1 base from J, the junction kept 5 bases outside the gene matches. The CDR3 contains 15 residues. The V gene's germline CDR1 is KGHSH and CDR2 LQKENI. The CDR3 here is CASSTGTGAQETQYF. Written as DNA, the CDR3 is TGTGCCAGCTCGACCGGGACAGGGGCCCAAGAGACCCAGTACTTC.

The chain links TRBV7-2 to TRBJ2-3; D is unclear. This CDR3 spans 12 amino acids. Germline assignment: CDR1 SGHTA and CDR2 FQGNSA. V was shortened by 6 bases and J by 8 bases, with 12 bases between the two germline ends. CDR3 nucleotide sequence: TGTGCCAGCAGGATCGACTCTCTTACGCAGTATTTT. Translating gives CASRIDSLTQYF.